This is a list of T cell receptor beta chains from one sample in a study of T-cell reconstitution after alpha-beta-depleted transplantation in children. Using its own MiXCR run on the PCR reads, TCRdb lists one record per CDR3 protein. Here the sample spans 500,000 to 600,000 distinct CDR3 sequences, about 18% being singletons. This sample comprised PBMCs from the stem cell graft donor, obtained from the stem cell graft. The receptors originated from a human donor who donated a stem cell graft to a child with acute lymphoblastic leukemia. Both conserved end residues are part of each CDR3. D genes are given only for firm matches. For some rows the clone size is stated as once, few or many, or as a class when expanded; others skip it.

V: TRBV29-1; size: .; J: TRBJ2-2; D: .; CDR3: CSVAVRNTGELFF; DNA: TGCAGCGTTGCCGTCAGAAACACCGGGGAGCTGTTTTTT
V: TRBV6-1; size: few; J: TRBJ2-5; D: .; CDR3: CASRHTWGLDETQYF; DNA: TGTGCCAGCAGGCACACCTGGGGGTTAGACGAGACCCAGTACTTC
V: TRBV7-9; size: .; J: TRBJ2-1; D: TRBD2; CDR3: CASSPGRGLAYNEQFF; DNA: TGTGCCAGCAGCCCCGGTAGGGGACTAGCCTACAATGAGCAGTTCTTC
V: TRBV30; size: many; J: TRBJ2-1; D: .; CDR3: CAWSPTEISYNEQFF; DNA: TGTGCCTGGAGTCCAACTGAAATCTCCTACAATGAGCAGTTCTTC
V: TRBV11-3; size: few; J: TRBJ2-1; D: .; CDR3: CASSLGAGPYNEQFF; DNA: TGTGCCAGCAGCTTAGGGGCGGGACCCTACAATGAGCAGTTCTTC
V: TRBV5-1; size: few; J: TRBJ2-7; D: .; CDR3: CASSLADGTYEQYF; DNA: TGCGCCAGCAGTTTGGCCGACGGAACCTACGAGCAGTACTTC
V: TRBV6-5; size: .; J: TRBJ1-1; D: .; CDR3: CASSYSISQGRNTEAFF; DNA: TGTGCCAGCAGTTACTCGATATCCCAGGGGCGGAACACTGAAGCTTTCTTT
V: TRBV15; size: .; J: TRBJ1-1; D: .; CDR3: CATSRQRMNMNTEAFF; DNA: TGTGCCACCAGCAGGCAGAGAATGAATATGAACACTGAAGCTTTCTTT
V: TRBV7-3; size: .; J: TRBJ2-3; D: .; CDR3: CASSSASGVQGGDTQYF; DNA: TGTGCCAGCAGCTCCGCAAGCGGGGTTCAGGGGGGAGATACGCAGTATTTT
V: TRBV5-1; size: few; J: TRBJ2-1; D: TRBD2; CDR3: CASSLIAGGNEQFF; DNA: TGCGCCAGCAGCTTAATAGCGGGAGGCAATGAGCAGTTCTTC
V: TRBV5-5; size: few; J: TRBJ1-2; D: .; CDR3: CASSQLSYRYTF; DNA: TGTGCCAGCAGCCAATTATCGTATCGCTACACCTTC
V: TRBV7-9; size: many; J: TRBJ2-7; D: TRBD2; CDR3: CASSPPWAGAGVNYEQYF; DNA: TGTGCCAGCAGCCCCCCCTGGGCCGGGGCGGGAGTTAACTACGAGCAGTACTTC
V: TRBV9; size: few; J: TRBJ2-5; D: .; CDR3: CASSPWGGAAEETQYF; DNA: TGTGCCAGCAGCCCCTGGGGGGGGGCCGCCGAAGAGACCCAGTACTTC
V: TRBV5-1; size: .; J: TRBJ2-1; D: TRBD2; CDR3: CASSSERGVGRAHEQFF; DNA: TGCGCCAGCAGCTCGGAGAGGGGTGTGGGGAGGGCCCATGAGCAGTTCTTC
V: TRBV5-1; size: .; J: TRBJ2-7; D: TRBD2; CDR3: CASRASGSPEQYF; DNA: TGCGCCAGCAGGGCTAGCGGGAGCCCCGAGCAGTACTTC
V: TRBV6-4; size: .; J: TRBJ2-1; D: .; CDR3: CASMLDIYNEQFF; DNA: TGTGCCAGCATGCTCGACATCTACAATGAGCAGTTCTTC
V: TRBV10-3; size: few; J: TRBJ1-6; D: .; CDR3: CAISDSSGNSPLHF; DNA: TGTGCCATCAGTGATTCCTCAGGGAATTCACCCCTCCACTTT
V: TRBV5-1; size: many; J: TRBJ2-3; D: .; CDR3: CASSLRGADTQYF; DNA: TGCGCCAGCAGCTTGAGGGGGGCAGATACGCAGTATTTT
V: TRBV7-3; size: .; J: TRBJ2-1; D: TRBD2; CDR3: CASRSGTSGGTEQFF; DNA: TGTGCCAGCAGATCCGGGACTAGCGGGGGAACCGAGCAGTTCTTC
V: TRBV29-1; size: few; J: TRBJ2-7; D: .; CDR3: CSVAIGGPYEQYF; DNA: TGCAGCGTTGCGATAGGGGGTCCCTACGAGCAGTACTTC
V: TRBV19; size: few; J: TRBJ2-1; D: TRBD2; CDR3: CASRLSGASSYNEQFF; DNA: TGTGCCAGTAGGCTTAGCGGGGCTAGCTCCTACAATGAGCAGTTCTTC
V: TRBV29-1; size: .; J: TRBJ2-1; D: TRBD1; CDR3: CSESGQGNEQFF; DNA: TGCAGCGAGAGCGGACAGGGCAATGAGCAGTTCTTC
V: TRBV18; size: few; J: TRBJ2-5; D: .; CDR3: CASSRIQETQYF; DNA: TGTGCCAGCTCACGGATCCAAGAGACCCAGTACTTC
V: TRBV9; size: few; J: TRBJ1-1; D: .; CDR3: CASNDRRDMNTEAFF; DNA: TGTGCCAGCAACGACCGGCGCGATATGAACACTGAAGCTTTCTTT
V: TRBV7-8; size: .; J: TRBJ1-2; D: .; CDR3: CASSLVTDGYTF; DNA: TGTGCCAGCAGCTTAGTAACAGATGGCTACACCTTC
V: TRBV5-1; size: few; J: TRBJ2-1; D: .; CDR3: CASSLGIGASYNEQFF; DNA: TGCGCCAGCAGCTTAGGAATAGGGGCCTCCTACAATGAGCAGTTCTTC
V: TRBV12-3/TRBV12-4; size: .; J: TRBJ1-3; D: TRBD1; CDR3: CASGDRGFGNTIYF; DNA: TGTGCCAGCGGAGACAGGGGGTTCGGAAACACCATATATTTT
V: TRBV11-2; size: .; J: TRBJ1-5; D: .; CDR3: CASSLGILGSNQPQHF; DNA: TGTGCCAGCAGCTTAGGAATATTGGGTAGCAATCAGCCCCAGCATTTT
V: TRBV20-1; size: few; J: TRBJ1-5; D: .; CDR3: CSAPTARFYSNQPQHF; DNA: TGCAGTGCTCCAACCGCACGCTTCTATAGCAATCAGCCCCAGCATTTT
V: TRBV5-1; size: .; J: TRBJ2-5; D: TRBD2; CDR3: CASSFFRGTSGALQETQYF; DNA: TGCGCCAGCAGCTTCTTCCGTGGGACTAGCGGGGCACTGCAAGAGACCCAGTACTTC
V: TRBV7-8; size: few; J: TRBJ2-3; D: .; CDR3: CASSAPPRGADTQYF; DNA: TGTGCCAGCAGCGCCCCTCCTCGAGGGGCAGATACGCAGTATTTT
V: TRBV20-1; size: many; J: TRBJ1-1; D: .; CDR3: CSAHGRASINTEAFF; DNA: TGCAGTGCCCACGGAAGGGCTTCCATTAACACTGAAGCTTTCTTT
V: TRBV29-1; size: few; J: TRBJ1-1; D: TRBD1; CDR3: CSVRAGGTEAFF; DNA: TGCAGCGTCCGCGCAGGGGGCACTGAAGCTTTCTTT
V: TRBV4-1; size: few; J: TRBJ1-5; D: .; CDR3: CATTLDGGLGNQPQHF; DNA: TGCGCCACCACCTTGGACGGAGGACTGGGCAATCAGCCCCAGCATTTT
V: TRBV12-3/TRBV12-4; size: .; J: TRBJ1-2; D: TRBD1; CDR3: CASSSRDRGRGYGYTF; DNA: TGTGCCAGCAGTTCCCGGGACAGGGGCCGTGGGTATGGCTACACCTTC
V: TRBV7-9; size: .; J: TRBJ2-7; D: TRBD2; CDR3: CASSSTGLAGGPVKSSYEQYF; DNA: TGTGCCAGCAGCTCCACCGGACTAGCGGGAGGGCCCGTGAAAAGCTCCTACGAGCAGTACTTC
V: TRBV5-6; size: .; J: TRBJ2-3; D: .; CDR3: CASSPPWGATSTDTQYF; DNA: TGTGCCAGCAGCCCCCCGTGGGGGGCAACTAGCACAGATACGCAGTATTTT
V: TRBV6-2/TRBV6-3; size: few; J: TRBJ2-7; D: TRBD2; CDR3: CASSSTRLAGGYEQYF; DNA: TGTGCCAGCAGCTCCACCCGACTAGCGGGAGGGTACGAGCAGTACTTC
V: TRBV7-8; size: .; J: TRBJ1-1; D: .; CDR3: CASSFSGINTEAFF; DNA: TGTGCCAGCAGCTTTTCCGGGATAAACACTGAAGCTTTCTTT
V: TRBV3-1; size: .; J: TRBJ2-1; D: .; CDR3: CASSQDQINEQFF; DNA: TGTGCCAGCAGCCAAGATCAGATTAATGAGCAGTTCTTC
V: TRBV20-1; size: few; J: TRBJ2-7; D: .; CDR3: CSARTATSHEQYF; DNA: TGCAGTGCTAGAACTGCTACGAGCCACGAGCAGTACTTC
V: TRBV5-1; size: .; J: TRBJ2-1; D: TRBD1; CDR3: CASSAGTGARHNEQFF; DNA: TGCGCCAGCAGCGCCGGGACAGGGGCGAGGCACAATGAGCAGTTCTTC
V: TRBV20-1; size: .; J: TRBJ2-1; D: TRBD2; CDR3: CSARGQREGRGNEQFF; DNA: TGCAGTGCTAGAGGGCAGCGGGAGGGCCGGGGTAATGAGCAGTTCTTC
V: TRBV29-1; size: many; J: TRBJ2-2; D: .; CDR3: CSVPTRTGELFF; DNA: TGCAGCGTCCCGACTCGAACCGGGGAGCTGTTTTTT
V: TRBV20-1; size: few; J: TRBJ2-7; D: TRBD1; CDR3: CSATKTGGYEQYF; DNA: TGCAGTGCTACAAAGACAGGGGGCTACGAGCAGTACTTC
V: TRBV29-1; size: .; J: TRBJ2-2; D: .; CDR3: CSVCPANTGELFF; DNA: TGCAGCGTTTGCCCCGCGAACACCGGGGAGCTGTTTTTT
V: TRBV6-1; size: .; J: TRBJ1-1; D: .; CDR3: CASRLLIQGLNTEAFF; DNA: TGTGCCAGCAGACTTTTAATACAGGGCCTGAACACTGAAGCTTTCTTT
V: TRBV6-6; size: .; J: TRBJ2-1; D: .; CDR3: CASSWGPYEQFF; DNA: TGTGCCAGCAGTTGGGGCCCTTATGAGCAGTTCTTC
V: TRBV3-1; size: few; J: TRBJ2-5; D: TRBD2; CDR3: CASKSPGGETQYF; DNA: TGTGCCAGCAAGAGCCCGGGAGGAGAGACCCAGTACTTC
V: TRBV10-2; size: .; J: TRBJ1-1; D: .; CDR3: CASSEWGEAFF; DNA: TGCGCCAGCAGTGAATGGGGTGAAGCTTTCTTT
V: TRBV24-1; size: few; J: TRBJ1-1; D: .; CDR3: CATSAGRGDTEAFF; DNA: TGTGCCACCAGTGCGGGGAGGGGAGACACTGAAGCTTTCTTT
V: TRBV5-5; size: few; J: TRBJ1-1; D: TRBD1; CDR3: CASSLQGVGGITEAFF; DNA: TGTGCCAGCAGCCTTCAGGGGGTCGGGGGTATCACTGAAGCTTTCTTT
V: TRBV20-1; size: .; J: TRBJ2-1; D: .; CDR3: CSGESFNEQFF; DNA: TGCAGTGGAGAGTCCTTCAATGAGCAGTTCTTC
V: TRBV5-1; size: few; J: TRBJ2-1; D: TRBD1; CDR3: CASSLAGGARHNEQFF; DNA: TGCGCCAGCAGCTTGGCAGGGGGAGCGAGGCACAATGAGCAGTTCTTC